Following are 11 T cell receptor beta chains from one sample sequenced in a study of beta chain features in type 1 diabetes. Notes on the study in general: Researchers report that Type 1 diabetes patients had moderately but significantly shorter TCRB CDR3s across all four CD4+ subsets.

Isolated RNA was reverse transcribed in full, so expressed TCRB transcripts were sequenced. The data were produced by immunoSEQ multiplex PCR, yet TCRdb's version contains in-frame clones alone and is incomplete. The repertoire includes tens of thousands of clones, about 45% of them detected once, and roughly 0.29% sits in the top ten. The antigens of these receptors remain unknown. Material for sequencing was stem cell memory CD4+ T cells from blood. The receptors stem from a man in his thirties or forties with type 1 diabetes.

This clone was detected only a few times. The V call is TRBV10-3, the J call TRBJ1-1, with 7 bases that match TRBD1. The J segment lost 2 bases and the V segment lost 10 bases, leaving 7 bases of the junction unmatched. The CDR3 consists of 13 residues. CDR1 ENHRY and CDR2 SYGVKD come from the germline V gene. The CDR3 loop is CATLTGINTEAFF. In nucleotides, the CDR3 is TGTGCCACTCTGACAGGGATCAACACTGAAGCTTTCTTT.

This clone was counted only a few times. The rearrangement links TRBV7-2 to TRBJ2-2; 8 nucleotides align to TRBD2. The germline V gene encodes CDR1 SGHTA and CDR2 FQGNSA. The V gene end was trimmed by 1 base and the J gene end by 1 base; junction bases not matched to a gene: 5. This CDR3 has 17 amino acids. CDR3 sequence (DNA): TGTGCCAGCAGCTTAGGGATGGCGGGGGGGAACACCGGGGAGCTGTTTTTT. Its translation is CASSLGMAGGNTGELFF.

This clone has just a few counts. V is TRBV5-1 and J is TRBJ1-1; a possible D gene is TRBD1 (6 bases). Per the germline V gene, CDR1 is SGHRS and CDR2 is YFSETQ. The ends were cut back, 0 bases at V and 2 bases at J, with 8 bases in the middle. The CDR3 covers 14 residues. The CDR3 is CASSLVGQNTEAFF. CDR3 DNA: TGCGCCAGCAGCTTGGTGGGACAAAACACTGAAGCTTTCTTT.

V is TRBV6-1 and J is TRBJ2-7; 8 bases agree with TRBD1. J gave up 2 bases and V 6 bases, and 6 bases lay outside the gene matches. This CDR3 region has 14 residues. Germline CDR1 reads MNHNS; CDR2 reads SASEGT. In nucleotides, the CDR3 is TGTGCCAGCAGAGGACAGGGTCTCGCCTACGAGCAGTACTTC. Translating it yields CASRGQGLAYEQYF.

V and J are TRBV5-4 and TRBJ2-3; TRBD1 is a possible D gene (6 bases). Germline CDR1 and CDR2: SGHNT and YYREEE (reference sequence). Trimming left V 0 bases short and J 3 bases short, with 17 bases between. The CDR3 spans 17 residues. DNA for the CDR3: TGTGCCAGCAGCTTGGCCCTCCCTGGGGGCGGTACAGATACGCAGTATTTT. Its protein is CASSLALPGGGTDTQYF.

V usage is TRBV7-2 and J usage is TRBJ1-2; D perhaps matches TRBD1 (5 bases). This CDR3 contains 14 residues. V lost 6 bases and J 0 bases, leaving 11 bases between the germline ends. CDR1 and CDR2 from the germline V gene are SGHTA and FQGNSA. CDR3 sequence (DNA): TGTGCCAGCAGATCCGACAGAGCTAACTATGGCTACACCTTC. It encodes CASRSDRANYGYTF.

V and J are TRBV19 and TRBJ1-3; D uncertain. V was cut by 3 bases and J by 0 bases, with 15 bases left in between. Germline values: CDR1 LNHDA, CDR2 SQIVND (reference sequence). The CDR3 is 17 amino acids. The CDR3 sequence: CASSIKGTRSSGNTIYF. The CDR3 DNA sequence: TGTGCCAGTAGTATTAAAGGAACGAGGAGCTCTGGAAACACCATATATTTT.

V gene TRBV4-1 combines with J gene TRBJ1-2; 8 positions match TRBD1. The trim removed 3 bases at V and 8 bases at J, leaving 14 bases unmatched. CDR3 length equals 16 residues. Germline-derived CDR1 and CDR2 are MGHRA and YSYEKL. In DNA form, the CDR3 reads TGCGCCAGCAGCCATATGGGACAGGTTAATTTCGGGGGCTACACCTTC. This gives the protein CASSHMGQVNFGGYTF.

In DNA, the CDR3 is TGCAGCGCCAACGAGCGGGGGCAGCCGAGCTCCTACAATGAGCAGTTCTTC. It yields the protein CSANERGQPSSYNEQFF. The chain uses TRBV29-1 and TRBJ2-1; 8 bases line up with TRBD2. This CDR3 spans 17 amino acids. The V and J ends lost 7 bases and 0 bases, in that order; junction bases with no gene match: 14. Germline V gives CDR1 SQVTM, CDR2 ANQGSEA.

The rearrangement joins TRBV18 to TRBJ2-1; 10 nucleotides line up with TRBD2. J gave up 3 bases and V 6 bases, and 5 bases lay outside the gene matches. CDR1 KGHSH and CDR2 LQKENI come from the germline V gene. This CDR3 has 15 amino acids. CDR3 region: CASSRTSGYYNEQFF. CDR3 coding DNA: TGTGCCAGCTCCCGGACTAGCGGATACTACAATGAGCAGTTCTTC.

The chain combines TRBV5-1 with TRBJ2-5, with 7 nucleotides matching TRBD2. The CDR3 extends over 14 amino acids. J lost 2 bases, V lost 3 bases, and 4 bases had no gene match. Germline CDR1 and CDR2: SGHRS and YFSETQ. The CDR3, as DNA: TGCGCCAGCAGCTCGGGCGGGGGACAAGAGACCCAGTACTTC. Translation: CASSSGGGQETQYF.